These 8 T cell receptor beta chains came from one sample sequenced in a study of long-term antiretroviral therapy in people with HIV. With survey level as its setting, the immunoSEQ assay was v3.0. Here immunoSEQ multiplex PCR was the method, and the copy in TCRdb shows in-frame clones only, minus some. The sample shows more than 15,000 clones, roughly nine tenths of them seen only once. The sequencing here drew on unsorted PBMCs, taken 0.3 years after starting antiretroviral therapy. Receptors originate from a man in his 60s with HIV.

The genes are TRBV5-5 and TRBJ1-5; 7 bases align to TRBD1. The J segment lost 2 bases and the V segment lost 4 bases, leaving 12 bases of the junction unmatched. Per germline, CDR1 SGHKS and CDR2 YYEKEE (reference sequence). The length of the CDR3 is 17 residues. The CDR3 bases are TGTGCCAGCAGCCCAGGAGGGACAGCTACTCGCAATCAGCCCCAGCATTTT. This encodes CASSPGGTATRNQPQHF.

Worth noting for this clone: At one end the junction does not follow the germline gene, possibly because of a read error. The rearrangement links TRBV6-5 to TRBJ1-1; 7 nucleotides align to TRBD1. Germline V gives CDR1 MNHEY, CDR2 SVGAGI. The CDR3 runs to 10 residues. CDR3 amino acids: CASSQDRANF. CDR3 in DNA: TGTGCCAGCAGTCAAGACAGGGCAAACTTT.

This chain joins TRBV4-2 and TRBJ2-1; 13 nucleotides match TRBD2. CDR1 and CDR2 from the germline V gene are LGHNA and YNFKEQ. V lost 3 bases, J lost 7 bases, and 6 bases stayed unmatched. This CDR3 is 16 amino acids long. DNA of the CDR3: TGTGCCAGCAGCCATCGGACTAGCGGGAGACAGAATGAGCAGTTCTTC. Protein: CASSHRTSGRQNEQFF.

V usage is TRBV15 and J usage is TRBJ2-3; perhaps TRBD1 as D (6 bases). CDR1 is LNHNV, CDR2 YYDKDF, per germline (reference sequence). V lost 5 bases and J lost 0, with 15 bases in between. The CDR3 totals 16 residues. DNA of the CDR3: TGTGCCACCAGCGCCGAAGGGGGACCTAGCACAGATACGCAGTATTTT. It encodes CATSAEGGPSTDTQYF.

The chain couples TRBV28 to TRBJ1-2; D call uncertain. The CDR3 is 14 amino acids. V was cut by 2 bases and J by 4 bases, with 11 bases left in between. Germline V gene data show CDR1 as MDHEN and CDR2 as SYDVKM. For the CDR3, the DNA is TGTGCCAGCAGTTTAGGTCGATCCTCCTATGGCTACACCTTC. Translated, it gives CASSLGRSSYGYTF.

CDR3 amino acids: CASSGGAVNPYEQYF. In nucleotides, the CDR3 is TGCGCCAGCAGCGGGGGGGCAGTGAATCCCTACGAGCAGTACTTC. The J gene is TRBJ2-7, the V gene TRBV5-1; D is perhaps TRBD2 (7 bases). CDR1 is SGHRS and CDR2 is YFSETQ in the germline V gene. This CDR3 is built from 15 residues. V dropped 4 bases and J dropped 2 bases, with 16 bases sitting between them.

As to this clone: The same CDR3 arises from other DNA sequences in this sample as well. The rearrangement joins TRBV7-9 to TRBJ2-5; unclear D gene. This CDR3 is 11 amino acids long. The germline CDR1 and CDR2 sequences are SEHNR and FQNEAQ (reference sequence). V lost 5 bases and J 4 bases, leaving 5 bases between the germline ends. The CDR3 nucleotides read TGTGCCAGCAGCCTACTAGAGACCCAGTACTTC. Translation: CASSLLETQYF.

The rearrangement links TRBV9 to TRBJ2-3; D unresolved. Germline values: CDR1 SGDLS, CDR2 YYNGEE. This CDR3 is 12 amino acids long. V gave up 0 bases and J gave up 10 bases, with 9 bases separating them. This chain's CDR3 is CASSVGDLAQYF. In DNA, the CDR3 is TGTGCCAGCAGCGTAGGAGACTTGGCGCAGTATTTT.